What follows are 28 T cell receptor beta chains derived from one specimen sequenced in a study of fetal regulatory T cell absence and autoimmunity. TCRdb's table, derived via immunoSEQ multiplex PCR, lists solely in-frame clones and lacks some. The table includes about 95,000 clones, 55% to 75% detected once. Sequencing input: pancreas tissue. These receptors were taken from a male donor with IPEX syndrome.

V is TRBV4-3 and J is TRBJ1-2; possible D gene TRBD1, 6 bases. Trimming took off 4 bases at V and 0 bases at J, with 12 bases between the two ends. Germline assignment: CDR1 LGHNA and CDR2 YSLEER. CDR3 size: 15 residues. The CDR3 loop reads CASSPGDTTNYGYTF. The CDR3 region has the DNA TGCGCCAGCAGCCCAGGGGATACTACTAACTATGGCTACACCTTC.

The chain's CDR3 is CASSEPWTLRNTEAFF. The CDR3 bases are TGTGCCAGCAGTGAACCGTGGACACTAAGGAACACTGAAGCTTTCTTT. This chain connects TRBV6-1 to TRBJ1-1; perhaps TRBD1 as D (5 bases). Germline V gene data show CDR1 as MNHNS and CDR2 as SASEGT. Deletions cut 2 bases from V and 1 base from J, with 14 bases between. The CDR3 contains 16 residues.

This chain uses TRBV4-1 with TRBJ2-4; the D gene is possibly TRBD1 (6 bases). Trimming pared 4 bases from V and 2 bases from J, leaving 15 bases between. Germline V lookup: CDR1 MGHRA, CDR2 YSYEKL. The CDR3 runs 16 residues. The CDR3, as DNA: TGCGCCAGCAGCCGACCGGGACACTGGTCCAAAAACATTCAGTACTTC. Its protein product is CASSRPGHWSKNIQYF.

The chain employs TRBV7-6 and TRBJ2-3, with D perhaps matching TRBD2 (6 bases). The ends were cut back, 1 base at V and 1 base at J, with 9 bases in the middle. This CDR3 is 15 amino acids long. CDR1 and CDR2 (germline): SGHVS, FNYEAQ. CDR3 sequence reads: CASSLVGRRTDTQYF. The DNA of the CDR3 is TGTGCCAGCAGCTTAGTAGGGAGGCGCACAGATACGCAGTATTTT. The full variable domain, its missing parts supplied by reference TRBV7-6 and TRBJ2-3, is GAGVSQSPRYKVTKRGQDVALRCDPISGHVSLYWYRQALGQGPEFLTYFNYEAQQDKSGLPNDRFSAERPEGSISTLTIQRTEQRDSAMYRCASSLVGRRTDTQYFGPGTRLTVL.

This rearrangement joins TRBV29-1 to TRBJ1-1; TRBD1 aligns across 7 bases. The germline V gene has CDR1 SQVTM and CDR2 ANQGSEA. The CDR3 totals 13 residues. V gave up 6 bases and J gave up 7 bases; unmatched junction bases: 11. CDR3 protein: CSVDGTVVGEAFF. The CDR3 nucleotides read TGCAGCGTGGACGGGACAGTTGTGGGTGAAGCTTTCTTT.

This clone came up once. This rearrangement joins TRBV19 to TRBJ1-3, with 7 bases fitting TRBD1. The CDR3 runs 14 residues. The V segment lost 5 bases and the J segment 8 bases; nucleotides outside the gene matches: 9. CDR1 and CDR2 (germline): LNHDA, SQIVND (reference sequence). CDR3 DNA: TGTGCCAGTAGTTCAGGGACAGCCCGGGACACCATATATTTT. Translation: CASSSGTARDTIYF.

This clone turned up a few times. The chain employs TRBV5-4 and TRBJ2-7, with 9 bases that match TRBD1. J was trimmed by 3 bases and V by 4 bases; bases with no gene match: 5. This CDR3 contains 14 residues. The V gene's germline CDR1 is SGHNT and CDR2 YYREEE (reference sequence). The CDR3 is CASSQGTGLYEQYF. CDR3 DNA sequence: TGTGCCAGCAGCCAAGGGACAGGGCTCTACGAGCAGTACTTC. The whole variable domain, filled in from reference TRBV5-4 and TRBJ2-7, reads ETGVTQSPTHLIKTRGQQVTLRCSSQSGHNTVSWYQQALGQGPQFIFQYYREEENGRGNFPPRFSGLQFPNYSSELNVNALELDDSALYLCASSQGTGLYEQYFGPGTRLTVT.

The gene calls are TRBV6-1 and TRBJ1-1; 10 bases line up with TRBD1. After removal of 6 bases from V and 5 bases from J, the junction contained 6 bases not matched to a gene. The CDR3 runs to 14 residues. Germline V gene data show CDR1 as MNHNS and CDR2 as SASEGT. This CDR3 reads CASSPWTGGTEAFF. CDR3 DNA sequence: TGTGCCAGCAGCCCCTGGACAGGGGGGACTGAAGCTTTCTTT.

Only a few counts were recorded for this clone. This chain joins TRBV2 and TRBJ1-4, with 11 bases matching TRBD1. The ends lost 7 bases at V and 8 bases at J; junction bases unmatched: 6. The germline gives CDR1 SNHLY, CDR2 FYNNEI. This CDR3 spans 14 amino acids. The CDR3 sequence: CASTPDRGREKLFF. The CDR3 nucleotides read TGTGCCAGCACGCCGGACAGGGGGCGCGAAAAACTGTTTTTT. The full variable domain, with the rest looked up from reference TRBV2 and TRBJ1-4, is EPEVTQTPSHQVTQMGQEVILRCVPISNHLYFYWYRQILGQKVEFLVSFYNNEISEKSEIFDDQFSVERPDGSNFTLKIRSTKLEDSAMYFCASTPDRGREKLFFGSGTQLSVL.

The V call is TRBV7-9, the J call TRBJ2-7, with D tentatively TRBD1 (6 bases). In germline, CDR1 is SEHNR, CDR2 FQNEAQ (reference sequence). Deletions cut 6 bases from V and 2 bases from J, with 14 bases between. The CDR3 covers 14 residues. CDR3 loop: CASSKDRSAYEQYF. Here the CDR3 DNA reads TGTGCCAGCAGTAAAGACAGGTCTGCCTACGAGCAGTACTTC. Combining the CDR3 with reference TRBV7-9 and TRBJ2-7 gives the whole variable domain DTGVSQNPRHKITKRGQNVTFRCDPISEHNRLYWYRQTLGQGPEFLTYFQNEAQLEKSRLLSDRFSAERPKGSFSTLEIQRTEQGDSAMYLCASSKDRSAYEQYFGPGTRLTVT.

The chain links TRBV6-1 to TRBJ1-1; D not certain. The CDR3 has 15 residues. Germline CDR1 is MNHNS and CDR2 is SASEGT. V was pared by 1 base and J by 3 bases, with 12 bases between. The CDR3 loop is CASSEGTLLDTEAFF. CDR3 coding DNA: TGTGCCAGCAGTGAAGGGACCCTCTTAGACACTGAAGCTTTCTTT.

This clone appeared a few times. The J gene is TRBJ1-5, the V gene TRBV10-3; D call uncertain. The V and J ends lost 6 bases and 7 bases respectively, with 13 bases between them. Germline assignment: CDR1 ENHRY and CDR2 SYGVKD. This CDR3 comprises 13 residues. The chain's CDR3 is CAISSWLYQPQHF. The CDR3 nucleotides are TGTGCCATCAGCAGCTGGCTCTACCAGCCCCAGCATTTT.

In its sample, this clone was seen once. This rearrangement joins TRBV30 to TRBJ1-1; D is ambiguous. CDR3 length equals 12 residues. Trimming pared 2 bases from V and 1 base from J, leaving 5 bases between. CDR1 and CDR2 (germline): GTSNPN, SVGIG (reference sequence). The CDR3 spells CAWSPGNTEAFF. As DNA, the CDR3 is TGTGCCTGGAGTCCAGGGAACACTGAAGCTTTCTTT.

This clone appeared a single time. The chain is built from TRBV27 and TRBJ2-2; D gene uncertain. This CDR3 is 12 amino acids long. Germline assignment: CDR1 MNHEY and CDR2 SMNVEV (reference sequence). Trimming removed 3 bases from V and 5 bases from J, with 4 bases in between. The CDR3 coding sequence is TGTGCCAGCAGTTTCCGGACCGGGGAGCTGTTTTTT. Translation: CASSFRTGELFF.

CDR3 region: CASSQDDRGLTEAFF. The CDR3 region has the DNA TGTGCCAGCAGCCAAGATGACAGGGGGCTCACTGAAGCTTTCTTT. The chain carries TRBV4-2 and TRBJ1-1, with 10 bases aligning to TRBD1. V shed 0 bases, J shed 4 bases, and the junction held 2 bases outside the gene matches. CDR1 and CDR2 (germline): LGHNA, YNFKEQ. This CDR3 is built from 15 residues.

The chain employs TRBV6-6 and TRBJ2-7, with 9 nucleotides matching TRBD1. The germline V gene has CDR1 MNHNY and CDR2 SVGAGI (reference sequence). V gave up 5 bases and J gave up 6 bases; unmatched junction bases: 5. The CDR3 is made up of 13 amino acids. The CDR3 bases are TGTGCCAGCAGTCCGGGACAGGGAGGCGAGCAGTACTTC. It encodes CASSPGQGGEQYF.

J is TRBJ2-7 and V is TRBV7-9, with a weak D call TRBD1 (5 bases). Germline values: CDR1 SEHNR, CDR2 FQNEAQ (reference sequence). V gave up 2 bases and J gave up 3 bases, with 11 bases separating them. This CDR3 region has 14 residues. CDR3 residues: CASSLYQGNYEQYF. The CDR3, as DNA: TGTGCCAGCAGCTTATATCAGGGAAACTACGAGCAGTACTTC.

This clone has a single count. V gene TRBV6-5 combines with J gene TRBJ2-2; 7 bases match TRBD2. There are 15 residues in the CDR3. In germline, CDR1 is MNHEY, CDR2 SVGAGI. J lost 6 bases, V lost 2 bases, and 6 bases had no gene match. CDR3 nucleotides: TGTGCCAGCAGTTACCGTGCGGGAGTGGCCGGGGAGCTGTTTTTT. The encoded protein is CASSYRAGVAGELFF.

The chain links TRBV9 to TRBJ2-7, with 14 nucleotides matching TRBD2. This CDR3 comprises 15 residues. The trim removed 4 bases at V and 5 bases at J, leaving 5 bases unmatched. Germline V gene sequence: CDR1 SGDLS, CDR2 YYNGEE. The CDR3 loop reads CASSLGLAGGHEQYF. The DNA of the CDR3 is TGTGCCAGCAGCCTCGGACTAGCGGGGGGCCACGAGCAGTACTTC.

The chain joins TRBV19 to TRBJ2-7, with 12 positions matching TRBD1. This CDR3 region has 16 residues. The ends lost 6 bases at V and 4 bases at J; junction bases unmatched: 10. The V gene's germline CDR1 is LNHDA and CDR2 SQIVND (reference sequence). This chain's CDR3 is CASRGTGGDSGYEQYF. The CDR3 nucleotides read TGTGCCAGTAGGGGGACAGGGGGCGATTCGGGTTACGAGCAGTACTTC. Full variable domain (outside the CDR3, taken from reference TRBV19 and TRBJ2-7): DGGITQSPKYLFRKEGQNVTLSCEQNLNHDAMYWYRQDPGQGLRLIYYSQIVNDFQKGDIAEGYSVSREKKESFPLTVTSAQKNPTAFYLCASRGTGGDSGYEQYFGPGTRLTVT.

There are a few counts of this clone. The chain carries TRBV7-6 and TRBJ2-2, with 7 nucleotides matching TRBD2. The CDR3 consists of 15 residues. V shed 5 bases, J shed 1 base, and the junction held 4 bases outside the gene matches. CDR1 is SGHVS and CDR2 is FNYEAQ in the germline V gene. The CDR3 sequence is CASSRLAGNTGELFF. CDR3 in DNA: TGTGCCAGCAGCCGACTAGCCGGGAACACCGGGGAGCTGTTTTTT.

This clone was observed a handful of times. The rearrangement joins TRBV27 to TRBJ1-5; TRBD1 matches 10 bases. Germline CDR1 MNHEY, CDR2 SMNVEV (reference sequence). Losses at the gene ends were 3 bases for V and 6 bases for J; bases not matched to a gene: 2. This CDR3 is built from 14 residues. The CDR3 sequence: CASSLGQGSQPQHF. In DNA form, the CDR3 reads TGTGCCAGCAGTTTGGGACAGGGGAGTCAGCCCCAGCATTTT.

The gene calls are TRBV19 and TRBJ2-3; 10 bases fit TRBD2. Germline V gene sequence: CDR1 LNHDA, CDR2 SQIVND (reference sequence). Germline trimming cut 2 bases from V and 5 bases from J; bases unmatched to any gene: 4. The CDR3 length is 15 residues. The CDR3 reads CASSIQLAGLDTQYF. The CDR3 DNA reads as TGTGCCAGTAGTATACAACTAGCGGGACTAGATACGCAGTATTTT.

DNA of the CDR3: TGTGCCAGCAGCTTTGGGGGATTGGATGAGCAGTTCTTC. It translates to CASSFGGLDEQFF. The V gene is TRBV7-2, the J gene TRBJ2-1; D is possibly TRBD1 or TRBD2 (5 bases each). The CDR3 loop spans 13 amino acids. Trimming left V 3 bases short and J 8 bases short, with 11 bases between. Germline loops: CDR1 SGHTA, CDR2 FQGNSA. Drawing the rest from reference TRBV7-2 and TRBJ2-1, the complete variable domain is GAGVSQSPSNKVTEKGKDVELRCDPISGHTALYWYRQSLGQGLEFLIYFQGNSAPDKSGLPSDRFSAERTGGSVSTLTIQRTQQEDSAVYLCASSFGGLDEQFFGPGTRLTVL.

The J gene is TRBJ1-2, the V gene TRBV11-3, with TRBD1 identical over 7 bases. The germline V gene has CDR1 SGHNT and CDR2 YENEEA. J lost 4 bases, V lost 8 bases, and 7 bases had no gene match. The CDR3 has 13 residues. The CDR3, as DNA: TGTGCCAGCGCTCCGGGACAGACCTATGGCTACACCTTC. Translation: CASAPGQTYGYTF.

The gene calls are TRBV18 and TRBJ1-2, with D hard to call. V lost 1 base to trimming and J lost 8 bases, with 17 bases between them. Germline CDR1 and CDR2: KGHSH and LQKENI. This CDR3 comprises 15 residues. The CDR3 DNA is TGTGCCAGCTCACCACTAAGTTCCGGGGATGGAGGCTACACCTTC. Translation gives CASSPLSSGDGGYTF.

The J gene is TRBJ2-7, the V gene TRBV13; 11 bases fit TRBD1. Germline CDR1 is PRHDT and CDR2 is FYEKMQ (reference sequence). The junction had 4 bases not matched to a gene; V was cut back by 2 bases and J by 1 base. This CDR3 comprises 16 residues. CDR3 region: CASSLTGTGGSYEQYF. Written as DNA, the CDR3 is TGTGCCAGCAGCTTAACCGGGACAGGGGGTTCCTACGAGCAGTACTTC.

This clone was recorded many times. This chain joins TRBV9 and TRBJ1-2; 7 bases line up with TRBD1. The V gene's germline CDR1 is SGDLS and CDR2 YYNGEE. The CDR3 runs 14 residues. V lost 3 bases to trimming and J lost 5 bases; unmatched junction nucleotides: 7. This CDR3 is CASSAPGTAYGYTF. CDR3 in DNA: TGTGCCAGCAGCGCCCCAGGGACAGCTTATGGCTACACCTTC.